This TCR beta chain was recorded in a study of CD8 T cells in ankylosing spondylitis. Findings and caveats of the study: Significant enrichment of disease-linked clones was reportedly seen in matched ankylosing spondylitis synovial fluid. A TCR beta motif of several highly homologous variants appeared characteristic of ankylosing spondylitis blood.

TCRdb used MiXCR to reprocess the 5' RACE reads, holding one entry per CDR3 protein. The sample has about 210,000 distinct CDR3 sequences, less than 9.5% seen once. Per germline, CDR1 SSHAT and CDR2 FNYEAQ (reference sequence). This CDR3 is built from 19 residues. After removal of 2 bases from V and 5 bases from J, the junction contained 13 bases not matched to a gene. This clonotype was seen more than once but under ten times. The antigen remains undetermined. The TCR comes from a female donor with ankylosing spondylitis or in good health (not recorded which). V is TRBV7-7 and J is TRBJ2-2, with 11 nucleotides matching TRBD2. Sequencing was done on a sample of blood, either unsorted or a sorted T cell fraction (not recorded which). CDR3 in amino acids: CASSLRAGLLAGVTGELFF. Written as DNA, the CDR3 is TGTGCCAGCAGCTTACGAGCAGGTTTACTAGCGGGAGTGACCGGGGAGCTGTTTTTT.